The 11 T cell receptor beta chains below were found in one sample sequenced in a study of blood T cell repertoires in COVID-19 (dated by TCRdb to 2018 to 2021). Libraries were prepared through the immunoSEQ multiplex PCR assay. The table comes from immuneACCESS by way of TCRdb, which keeps in-frame sequences with V and J called. Part of the clones is missing from these tables; in studies checked, under half for an unresolved V gene and the rest for unknown reasons. The sample has 45,000 to 55,000 clones on record, 88% of them singletons. The leading ten clones occupy less than 4.5% of the sample. The sample was peripheral blood. Source of these receptors: a human donor in a cohort sampled during active COVID-19.

This sequence joins TRBV5-1 and TRBJ1-1, with D perhaps matching TRBD1 (5 bases). There are 14 residues in the CDR3. The germline gives CDR1 SGHRS, CDR2 YFSETQ. With 8 bases removed from V and 0 bases from J, the gap between germline ends came to 14 bases. The CDR3 region is CASRKQELNTEAFF. DNA for the CDR3: TGCGCCAGTAGAAAACAGGAATTGAACACTGAAGCTTTCTTT. Combining the CDR3 with reference TRBV5-1 and TRBJ1-1 gives the whole variable domain KAGVTQTPRYLIKTRGQQVTLSCSPISGHRSVSWYQQTPGQGLQFLFEYFSETQRNKGNFPGRFSGRQFSNSRSEMNVSTLELGDSALYLCASRKQELNTEAFFGQGTRLTVV.

V usage is TRBV6-5 and J usage is TRBJ1-2; D remains ambiguous. Germline CDR1 reads MNHEY; CDR2 reads SVGAGI. This CDR3 contains 14 residues. The germline V and J ends were trimmed by 0 bases and 3 bases, with 8 bases remaining between them. The CDR3 bases are TGTGCCAGCAGTTACTCCTACAGAGACTATGGCTACACCTTC. Translated: CASSYSYRDYGYTF.

The chain joins TRBV19 to TRBJ2-2; D gene unclear. From germline, CDR1 is LNHDA and CDR2 SQIVND (reference sequence). Trimming took off 4 bases at V and 4 bases at J, with 19 bases between the two ends. The CDR3 extends over 17 amino acids. The CDR3 DNA follows: TGTGCCAGTAGTAGGGCGTGGTCGGTCCGCTTCACCGGGGAGCTGTTTTTT. The encoded protein is CASSRAWSVRFTGELFF.

The CDR3 DNA sequence: TGTGCCAGCAGCTTCCGTAGCGGGAGTGCAAAGGCTTACGAGCAGTACTTC. This codes for CASSFRSGSAKAYEQYF. This chain joins TRBV5-6 and TRBJ2-7, with 9 bases fitting TRBD2. V lost 2 bases and J lost 4; bases outside the gene matches: 13. The V gene's germline CDR1 is SGHDT and CDR2 YYEEEE. The CDR3 extends over 17 amino acids.

The genes are TRBV2 and TRBJ2-7, with 11 bases fitting TRBD2. Per the germline V gene, CDR1 is SNHLY and CDR2 is FYNNEI. J was trimmed by 0 bases and V by 6 bases; bases with no gene match: 4. The CDR3 runs to 15 residues. CDR3 nucleotides: TGTGCCAGCAGACCTAGCGGGGGGATCTCCTACGAGCAGTACTTC. This encodes CASRPSGGISYEQYF.

V is TRBV7-2 and J is TRBJ2-1; 12 nucleotides match TRBD2. The trim removed 5 bases at V and 6 bases at J, leaving 14 bases unmatched. This CDR3 spans 18 amino acids. CDR1 and CDR2 from the germline V gene are SGHTA and FQGNSA. The CDR3 DNA reads as TGTGCCAGCAGCACTAGTTATACTAGCGGGAGGCCGGGCAATGAGCAGTTCTTC. Translation: CASSTSYTSGRPGNEQFF.

CDR3: CASSIGVAGDSEQFF. The CDR3 DNA follows: TGTGCCAGTAGTATAGGAGTAGCGGGAGACTCTGAGCAGTTCTTC. V and J are TRBV19 and TRBJ2-1; 9 bases agree with TRBD2. The ends lost 1 base at V and 9 bases at J; junction bases unmatched: 7. The CDR3 spans 15 residues. Germline CDR1 is LNHDA and CDR2 is SQIVND (reference sequence).

This chain joins TRBV7-7 and TRBJ1-1; D perhaps matches TRBD1 (5 bases). The CDR3 covers 13 residues. Germline V gene sequence: CDR1 SSHAT, CDR2 FNYEAQ (reference sequence). V was cut by 2 bases and J by 3 bases, with 7 bases left in between. The DNA of the CDR3 is TGTGCCAGCAGCTTACGGGGGGACACTGAAGCTTTCTTT. Protein sequence: CASSLRGDTEAFF. Drawing the rest from reference TRBV7-7 and TRBJ1-1, the complete variable domain is GAGVSQSPRYKVTKRGQDVTLRCDPISSHATLYWYQQALGQGPEFLTYFNYEAQPDKSGLPSDRFSAERPEGSISTLTIQRTEQRDSAMYRCASSLRGDTEAFFGQGTRLTVV.

The chain links TRBV28 to TRBJ1-2, with D possibly matching TRBD1 (6 bases). The CDR3 length is 14 residues. Germline V lookup: CDR1 MDHEN, CDR2 SYDVKM. V lost 8 bases and J 8 bases, leaving 21 bases between the germline ends. The CDR3 loop reads CASYARDTGRGYTF. The DNA for the CDR3 is TGTGCCAGCTATGCTCGGGACACCGGACGGGGCTACACCTTC.

Only a few counts were recorded for this clone. The rearrangement uses TRBV19 and TRBJ1-1; 7 bases agree with TRBD1. V lost 7 bases to trimming and J lost 5 bases; unmatched junction nucleotides: 7. The CDR3 loop spans 13 amino acids. Germline V gives CDR1 LNHDA, CDR2 SQIVND (reference sequence). The CDR3 loop reads CASTSLRGTEAFF. In DNA, the CDR3 is TGTGCCAGTACCTCCCTCAGGGGGACTGAAGCTTTCTTT.

The chain links TRBV18 to TRBJ1-4; the D gene is possibly TRBD1 (5 bases). V lost 2 bases and J 0 bases, leaving 7 bases between the germline ends. The germline CDR1 and CDR2 sequences are KGHSH and LQKENI. This CDR3 comprises 15 residues. The CDR3 DNA sequence: TGTGCCAGCTCACCAACAGGCCCAACTAATGAAAAACTGTTTTTT. It translates to CASSPTGPTNEKLFF.